The sequence of this T cell receptor (beta chain) was determined in a study of shared clonotypes between healthy human individuals. V was cut by 6 bases and J by 2 bases, with 14 bases left in between. The CDR3 sequence is 14 residues long. Germline V gene sequence: CDR1 MNHEY, CDR2 SMNVEV (reference sequence). Sequencing was performed with immunoSEQ multiplex PCR; in TCRdb, only in-frame clones are kept and a portion is missing. Of roughly 700,000 clones detected, approximately 79% appear once; the ten largest clones hold about 1.7%. The source material was memory CD4+ T cells sorted from blood. The subset: CD45RA-negative fraction. The clonotype was recovered from a woman in her 30s in good health. The chain couples TRBV27 to TRBJ2-7, with D possibly TRBD1 on 6 matching bases. Here the CDR3 reads CASRYSGTTYEQYF. The CDR3 DNA reads as TGTGCCAGCAGATATTCCGGGACAACCTACGAGCAGTACTTC.